This entry is about one T cell receptor beta chain. Its antigen is not known. These data belong to a study of OX40 agonist ivuxolimab in advanced cancers. General study points: Mean expanded clone counts were higher in CD8+ than CD4+ T cells. CD4+ and CD8+ T cells in blood underwent clonal expansion by week 6 at 0.1 to 3.0 mg/kg. Clonal expansion among partial responders at 0.1-3.0 mg/kg ranked near the lowest.

Germline-derived CDR1 and CDR2 are SGHRS and YFSETQ. The CDR3 is 15 residues long. Trimming cost V 0 bases and J 0 bases, with 9 bases left between them. The data were produced by immunoSEQ multiplex PCR, yet TCRdb's version contains in-frame clones alone and is incomplete. The sample has some 74,000 clones, less than 95% seen once; the top ten hold less than 0.35%. The sequence was obtained from an adult with an advanced solid tumor such as melanoma, head and neck, liver or kidney cancer. The chain uses TRBV5-1 and TRBJ1-1; perhaps TRBD1 as D (6 bases). The sample in question was CD4+ or CD8+ T cells sorted from blood, obtained in a trial of the OX40 agonist ivuxolimab. CDR3 in amino acids: CASSLGQALNTEAFF. The CDR3 bases are TGCGCCAGCAGCTTGGGACAGGCCTTGAACACTGAAGCTTTCTTT.